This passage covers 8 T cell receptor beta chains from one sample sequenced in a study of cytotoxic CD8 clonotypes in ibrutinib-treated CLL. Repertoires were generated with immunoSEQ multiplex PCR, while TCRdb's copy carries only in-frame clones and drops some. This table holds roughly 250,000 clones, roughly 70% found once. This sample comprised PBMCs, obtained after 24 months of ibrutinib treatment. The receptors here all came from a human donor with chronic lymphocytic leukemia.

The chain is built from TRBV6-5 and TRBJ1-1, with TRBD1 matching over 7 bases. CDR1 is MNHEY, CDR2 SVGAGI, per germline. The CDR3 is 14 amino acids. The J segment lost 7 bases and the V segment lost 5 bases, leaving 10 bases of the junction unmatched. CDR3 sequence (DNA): TGTGCCAGCAGTAAACTAGACAGGGCAAGTGAAGCTTTCTTT. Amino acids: CASSKLDRASEAFF.

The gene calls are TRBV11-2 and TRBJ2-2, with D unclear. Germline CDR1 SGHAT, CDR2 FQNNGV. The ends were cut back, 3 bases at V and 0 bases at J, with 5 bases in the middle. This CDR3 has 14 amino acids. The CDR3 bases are TGTGCCAGCAGCTTGATGGCGAACACCGGGGAGCTGTTTTTT. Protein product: CASSLMANTGELFF.

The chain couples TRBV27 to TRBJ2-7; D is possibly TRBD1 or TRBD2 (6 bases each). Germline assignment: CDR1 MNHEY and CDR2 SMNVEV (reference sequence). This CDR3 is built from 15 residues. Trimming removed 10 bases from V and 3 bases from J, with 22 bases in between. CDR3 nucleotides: TGTGCCACCCGATGGGAGGCCCAAGGGGGCTACGAGCAGTACTTC. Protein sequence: CATRWEAQGGYEQYF.

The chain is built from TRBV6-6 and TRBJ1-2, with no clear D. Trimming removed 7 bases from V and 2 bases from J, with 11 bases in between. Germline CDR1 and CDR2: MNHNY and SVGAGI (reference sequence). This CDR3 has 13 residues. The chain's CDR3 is CASTENLNYGYTF. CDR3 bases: TGTGCCAGCACCGAAAATTTAAACTATGGCTACACCTTC.

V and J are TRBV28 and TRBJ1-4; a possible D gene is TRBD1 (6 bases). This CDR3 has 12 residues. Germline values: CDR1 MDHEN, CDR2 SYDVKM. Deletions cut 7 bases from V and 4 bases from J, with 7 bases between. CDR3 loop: CASKGGNEKLFF. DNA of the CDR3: TGTGCCAGCAAAGGGGGTAATGAAAAACTGTTTTTT.

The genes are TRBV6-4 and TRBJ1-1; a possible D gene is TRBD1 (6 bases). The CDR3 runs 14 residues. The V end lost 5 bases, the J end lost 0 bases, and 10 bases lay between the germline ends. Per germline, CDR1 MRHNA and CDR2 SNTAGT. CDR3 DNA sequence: TGTGCCAGCAGTAAGACAGGCATGAACACTGAAGCTTTCTTT. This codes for CASSKTGMNTEAFF.

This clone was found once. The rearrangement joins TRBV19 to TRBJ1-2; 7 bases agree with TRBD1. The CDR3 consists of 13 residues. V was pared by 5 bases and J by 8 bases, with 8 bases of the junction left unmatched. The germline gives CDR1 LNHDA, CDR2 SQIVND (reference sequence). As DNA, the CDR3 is TGTGCCAGTAGTCAAACCGACAGGGCAGGCTACACCTTC. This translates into CASSQTDRAGYTF.

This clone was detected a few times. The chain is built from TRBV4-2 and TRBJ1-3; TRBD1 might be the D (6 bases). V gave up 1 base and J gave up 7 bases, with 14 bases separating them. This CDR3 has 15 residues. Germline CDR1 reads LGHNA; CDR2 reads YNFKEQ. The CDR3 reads CASSQVSGQWNTIYF. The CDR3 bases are TGTGCCAGCAGCCAAGTGTCGGGACAATGGAACACCATATATTTT.